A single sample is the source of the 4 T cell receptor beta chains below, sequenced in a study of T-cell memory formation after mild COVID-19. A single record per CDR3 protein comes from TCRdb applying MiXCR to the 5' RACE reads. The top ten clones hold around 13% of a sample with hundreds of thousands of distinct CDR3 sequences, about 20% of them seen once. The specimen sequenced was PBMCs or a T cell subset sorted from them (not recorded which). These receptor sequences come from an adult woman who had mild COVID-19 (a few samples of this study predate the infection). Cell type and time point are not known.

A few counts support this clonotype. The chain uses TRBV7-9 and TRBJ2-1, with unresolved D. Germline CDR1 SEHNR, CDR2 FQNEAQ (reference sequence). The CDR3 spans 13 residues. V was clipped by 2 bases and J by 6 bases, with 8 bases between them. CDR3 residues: CASSLSASNEQFF. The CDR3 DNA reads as TGTGCCAGCAGCTTATCGGCTAGCAATGAGCAGTTCTTC.

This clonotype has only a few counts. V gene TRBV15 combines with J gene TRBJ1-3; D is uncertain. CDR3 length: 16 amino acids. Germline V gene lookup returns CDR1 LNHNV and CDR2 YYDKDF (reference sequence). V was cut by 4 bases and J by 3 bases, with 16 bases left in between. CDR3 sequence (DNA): TGTGCCACCAGCAAGACACCCAACCCGGGTGGAAACACCATATATTTT. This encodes CATSKTPNPGGNTIYF.

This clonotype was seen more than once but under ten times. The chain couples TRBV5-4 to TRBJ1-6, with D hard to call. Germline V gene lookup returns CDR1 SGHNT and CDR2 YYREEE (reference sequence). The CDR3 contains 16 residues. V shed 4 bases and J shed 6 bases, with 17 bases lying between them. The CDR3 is CASSPGERETNSPLHF. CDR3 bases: TGTGCCAGCAGCCCCGGGGAAAGGGAAACTAATTCACCCCTCCACTTT.

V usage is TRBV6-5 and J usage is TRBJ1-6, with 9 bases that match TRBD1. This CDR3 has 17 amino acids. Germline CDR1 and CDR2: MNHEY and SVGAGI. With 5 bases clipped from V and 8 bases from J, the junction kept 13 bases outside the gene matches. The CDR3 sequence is CASSKDMPGQGYSPLHF. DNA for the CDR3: TGTGCCAGCAGTAAAGACATGCCGGGACAGGGTTATTCACCCCTCCACTTT.